This T cell receptor beta chain emerged from a study of brain metastases from non-small cell lung cancer. The germline gives CDR1 SQVTM, CDR2 ANQGSEA. CDR3 length: 12 residues. Trimming shortened V by 7 bases and J by 6 bases, and 15 bases separated the two germline ends. Sequenced by immunoSEQ multiplex PCR; TCRdb stores in-frame clones only, minus some. Of over 800 clones detected, about nine tenths appear once; the ten largest clones hold approximately 7.9%. The TCR was taken from a donor aged 40 or over with non-small cell lung cancer. The chain combines TRBV29-1 with TRBJ1-1, with D unresolved. Material for sequencing was tumor-adjacent normal tissue. The DNA of the CDR3 is TGCAGCGGGGTCCCACACGACGCTGAAGCTTTCTTT. Encoded protein: CSGVPHDAEAFF.